What follows are 18 T cell receptor beta chains derived from one specimen sequenced in a study of cytomegalovirus exposure and HLA in healthy donors. It was with 60 Vbeta and 13 Jbeta primers that the PCR ran. This table comes from immunoSEQ multiplex PCR, and its TCRdb copy is limited to in-frame clones, with some not included. The sample has some 130,000 clones, and its top ten clones hold approximately 1.5%. The sample comprised PBMCs. Receptors originate from a middle-aged woman in good health and CMV-seronegative.

The chain carries TRBV19 and TRBJ2-3; D unclear. Trimming removed 3 bases at V and 6 bases at J, with 4 bases between. In germline, CDR1 is LNHDA, CDR2 SQIVND (reference sequence). The CDR3 sequence is 11 residues long. The CDR3 reads CASSIQDTQYF. The CDR3 region has the DNA TGTGCCAGTAGTATCCAGGATACGCAGTATTTT.

The chain couples TRBV9 to TRBJ2-2, with a possible D match to TRBD2 (6 bases). The CDR3 extends over 15 amino acids. Germline assignment: CDR1 SGDLS and CDR2 YYNGEE. With 7 bases removed from V and 2 bases from J, the gap between germline ends came to 15 bases. The CDR3 region is CASARAGLNTGELFF. The CDR3 nucleotides read TGTGCCAGCGCCAGGGCGGGGTTAAACACCGGGGAGCTGTTTTTT.

The chain joins TRBV7-9 to TRBJ2-4, with a weak D call TRBD1 (5 bases). Germline V lookup: CDR1 SEHNR, CDR2 FQNEAQ (reference sequence). This CDR3 has 12 amino acids. Trimming took off 5 bases at V and 7 bases at J, with 9 bases between the two ends. The CDR3: CASSAQGNIQYF. CDR3 nucleotides: TGTGCCAGCAGCGCCCAGGGCAACATTCAGTACTTC.

This chain uses TRBV29-1 with TRBJ2-2, with 7 bases aligning to TRBD2. The CDR3 has 15 residues. CDR1 and CDR2 (germline): SQVTM, ANQGSEA. V gave up 7 bases and J gave up 7 bases; unmatched junction bases: 15. The CDR3 DNA reads as TGCAGCGCGGGGCTCCAGCGGGGCTATGGCGGGGAGCTGTTTTTT. Translated, it gives CSAGLQRGYGGELFF.

The J gene is TRBJ2-5, the V gene TRBV29-1; the D gene is possibly TRBD2 (7 bases). TRBJ2-7 explains the end of the DNA better; the J call may be wrong. Germline V CDR1 and CDR2: SQVTM, ANQGSEA. This CDR3 comprises 14 residues. The CDR3 sequence: CSVELGGRSYEQYF. The DNA for the CDR3 is TGCAGCGTTGAACTGGGGGGGCGGTCCTACGAGCAGTACTTC.

The chain joins TRBV27 to TRBJ1-4; tentative D call: TRBD1 (6 bases). Germline-derived CDR1 and CDR2 are MNHEY and SMNVEV (reference sequence). The CDR3 has 16 residues. V was pared by 5 bases and J by 8 bases, with 21 bases between. The CDR3 here is CASSPLLTQGSEKLFF. The CDR3 nucleotides are TGTGCCAGCAGTCCTTTACTGACACAGGGTTCCGAAAAACTGTTTTTT.

The V call is TRBV9, the J call TRBJ2-2; 7 nucleotides agree with TRBD2. The CDR3 has 16 residues. Germline CDR1 reads SGDLS; CDR2 reads YYNGEE. V lost 0 bases to trimming and J lost 1 base; unmatched junction nucleotides: 3. CDR3 region: CASSVASGGNTGELFF. The CDR3 DNA is TGTGCCAGCAGCGTAGCTTCGGGGGGGAACACCGGGGAGCTGTTTTTT. Full variable domain (remainder filled in from reference TRBV9 and TRBJ2-2): DSGVTQTPKHLITATGQRVTLRCSPRSGDLSVYWYQQSLDQGLQFLIQYYNGEERAKGNILERFSAQQFPDLHSELNLSSLELGDSALYFCASSVASGGNTGELFFGEGSRLTVL.

The V and J genes are TRBV7-9 and TRBJ1-4; 8 bases are shared with TRBD1. Germline-derived CDR1 and CDR2 are SEHNR and FQNEAQ (reference sequence). The CDR3 has 14 residues. V shed 7 bases, J shed 7 bases, and the junction held 8 bases outside the gene matches. The CDR3 DNA follows: TGTGCCAGCACCGAACAGGGGGTCAGTGAAAAACTGTTTTTT. Its protein is CASTEQGVSEKLFF.

V and J are TRBV7-3 and TRBJ1-6; the D is unclear. V was pared by 2 bases and J by 5 bases, with 10 bases between. Germline CDR1 SGHTA, CDR2 FQGTGA. CDR3 length: 15 amino acids. Written as DNA, the CDR3 is TGTGCCAGCAGCTTACTAGGAAGTGATAATTCACCCCTCCACTTT. This gives the protein CASSLLGSDNSPLHF.

The V call is TRBV6-1, the J call TRBJ1-2; D is undetermined. This CDR3 contains 17 residues. V was cut by 3 bases and J by 2 bases, with 19 bases left in between. The V gene's germline CDR1 is MNHNS and CDR2 SASEGT. The CDR3 coding sequence is TGTGCCAGCAGTGATGGCTTGCCAAGACTGCTCAACTATGGCTACACCTTC. Protein sequence: CASSDGLPRLLNYGYTF.

V is TRBV10-1 and J is TRBJ1-5; D gene uncertain. The CDR3 loop spans 19 amino acids. V lost 6 bases and J 0 bases, leaving 24 bases between the germline ends. Germline CDR1 is WNHNN and CDR2 is SYGVQD (reference sequence). CDR3 in DNA: TGCGCCAGCAGCCCTGGAGGCGGGATTGAGGTGTATAGCAATCAGCCCCAGCATTTT. Translating it yields CASSPGGGIEVYSNQPQHF.

The chain couples TRBV11-2 to TRBJ2-5; 8 bases fit TRBD1. CDR3 length equals 15 residues. From germline, CDR1 is SGHAT and CDR2 FQNNGV. After removal of 4 bases from V and 4 bases from J, the junction contained 8 bases not matched to a gene. The CDR3 bases are TGTGCCAGCAGCTACGACAGGGGACCGGGAGAGACCCAGTACTTC. Translation: CASSYDRGPGETQYF. Looking up the rest from reference TRBV11-2 and TRBJ2-5 gives the full variable domain: EAGVAQSPRYKIIEKRQSVAFWCNPISGHATLYWYQQILGQGPKLLIQFQNNGVVDDSQLPKDRFSAERLKGVDSTLKIQPAKLEDSAVYLCASSYDRGPGETQYFGPGTRLLVL.

This chain connects TRBV7-3 to TRBJ1-4, with 7 bases identical to TRBD1. The V and J ends lost 5 bases and 7 bases, in that order; junction bases with no gene match: 10. CDR3 length: 15 amino acids. The germline gives CDR1 SGHTA, CDR2 FQGTGA. Written as DNA, the CDR3 is TGTGCCAGCAGCGAGGGGGCAGGGGGAGGTGAAAAACTGTTTTTT. Translating it yields CASSEGAGGGEKLFF. The complete variable domain, with remaining parts taken from reference TRBV7-3 and TRBJ1-4, reads GAGVSQTPSNKVTEKGKYVELRCDPISGHTALYWYRQSLGQGPEFLIYFQGTGAADDSGLPNDRFFAVRPEGSVSTLKIQRTERGDSAVYLCASSEGAGGGEKLFFGSGTQLSVL.

The V and J genes are TRBV28 and TRBJ1-4; no definite D call. The CDR3 covers 13 residues. Germline V CDR1 and CDR2: MDHEN, SYDVKM. Trimming removed 1 base from V and 7 bases from J, with 7 bases in between. In DNA, the CDR3 is TGTGCCAGCAGTTTATTTGCAGGTGAAAAACTGTTTTTT. Encoded protein: CASSLFAGEKLFF.

V gene TRBV2 combines with J gene TRBJ1-3; no reliable D call. Trimming stripped 7 bases from V and 4 bases from J, with 14 bases between. The CDR3 has 14 amino acids. The V gene's germline CDR1 is SNHLY and CDR2 FYNNEI. The CDR3 DNA reads as TGTGCCAGCACCATGGAGAGGGAAGGAAACACCATATATTTT. Translated: CASTMEREGNTIYF.

The chain recombines TRBV29-1 with TRBJ2-2, with 7 nucleotides matching TRBD2. The CDR3 is made up of 13 amino acids. V trimming: 5 bases; J trimming: 4 bases; junction bases outside the gene matches: 4. Looked up from germline, CDR1 is SQVTM and CDR2 is ANQGSEA. The CDR3 DNA is TGCAGCGTTACTAGCGTCGTCACCGGGGAGCTGTTTTTT. Protein: CSVTSVVTGELFF.

The V gene is TRBV18, the J gene TRBJ1-1; D is undetermined. This CDR3 has 14 residues. Germline CDR1 KGHSH, CDR2 LQKENI. V lost 4 bases, J lost 1 base, and 10 bases lay in between. This CDR3 reads CASSRRGENTEAFF. The CDR3 nucleotides are TGTGCCAGCTCACGTCGCGGGGAGAACACTGAAGCTTTCTTT.

This chain uses TRBV6-6 with TRBJ1-5; possibly TRBD1 for D (6 bases). Germline V CDR1 and CDR2: MNHNY, SVGAGI (reference sequence). The CDR3 is 16 residues long. V was cut by 2 bases and J by 1 base, with 12 bases left in between. CDR3 amino acids: CASSYTSGTSNQPQHF. The DNA for the CDR3 is TGTGCCAGCAGTTACACCTCCGGGACAAGCAATCAGCCCCAGCATTTT.